Below, 5 T cell receptor beta chains from the same sample are listed, as sequenced in a study of response to subunit inactivated influenza vaccine. A single record per CDR3 protein comes from TCRdb applying MiXCR to the RT-PCR reads. The table has around 470,000 distinct CDR3 sequences, approximately 6.9% seen once. The source was PBMCs from blood, collected less than 30 months after vaccination. The receptors were gathered from a man between 50 and 70 years old who received an inactivated influenza vaccine.

This clonotype turned up a few times. The genes are TRBV9 and TRBJ2-3, with 8 bases identical to TRBD2. The J segment lost 0 bases and the V segment lost 0 bases, leaving 9 bases of the junction unmatched. Germline V lookup: CDR1 SGDLS, CDR2 YYNGEE. This CDR3 spans 18 amino acids. CDR3 loop: CASSVGQRGGRSTDTQYF. The CDR3 DNA sequence: TGTGCCAGCAGCGTAGGGCAACGGGGGGGCCGTAGCACAGATACGCAGTATTTT.

This clonotype was detected ten times or more. Germline is not matched at one junction end, which may reflect a read error. The genes are TRBV5-1 and TRBJ2-1; D uncertain. The CDR3 extends over 15 amino acids. Germline values: CDR1 SGHRS, CDR2 YFSETQ. The CDR3 is CASSLGLAGYNEQFF. CDR3 DNA sequence: TGTGCCAGCAGTTTAGGGTTAGCTGGTTACAATGAGCAGTTCTTC.

This clonotype was recorded a few times. This sequence joins TRBV3-1 and TRBJ2-1; a weak D match, TRBD1 (6 bases). Looked up from germline, CDR1 is LGHDT and CDR2 is YNNKEL (reference sequence). This CDR3 region has 15 residues. V lost 3 bases to trimming and J lost 1 base, with 10 bases between them. The CDR3 coding sequence is TGTGCCAGCAGCCAGCTGGGGACATCCTACAATGAGCAGTTCTTC. This codes for CASSQLGTSYNEQFF.

The genes are TRBV7-6 and TRBJ2-5; D ambiguous. The CDR3 extends over 14 amino acids. The germline gives CDR1 SGHVS, CDR2 FNYEAQ. V gave up 0 bases and J gave up 5 bases, with 10 bases separating them. CDR3 region: CASSLAWSQETQYF. The CDR3 DNA is TGTGCCAGCAGCTTAGCGTGGAGTCAGGAGACCCAGTACTTC.

V and J are TRBV5-1 and TRBJ2-7; either TRBD1 or TRBD2 may supply D (5 bases each). The CDR3 runs 15 residues. Trimming removed 4 bases from V and 0 bases from J, with 14 bases in between. Germline V gene lookup returns CDR1 SGHRS and CDR2 YFSETQ. The chain's CDR3 is CASSRDGSSSYEQYF. CDR3 nucleotide sequence: TGCGCCAGCAGCCGGGACGGTTCGTCCTCCTACGAGCAGTACTTC. Looking up the rest from reference TRBV5-1 and TRBJ2-7 gives the full variable domain: KAGVTQTPRYLIKTRGQQVTLSCSPISGHRSVSWYQQTPGQGLQFLFEYFSETQRNKGNFPGRFSGRQFSNSRSEMNVSTLELGDSALYLCASSRDGSSSYEQYFGPGTRLTVT.